The 23 T cell receptor beta chains reported below all come from one sample, sequenced in a study of blood T cell repertoires in COVID-19. Profiling relied on immunoSEQ multiplex PCR, and the TCRdb table lists in-frame clones only, not all of them. This table has fewer than 150,000 clones, about 75% appearing once. Sequencing input: peripheral blood. The receptors stem from an older man with acute or convalescent COVID-19.

This chain uses TRBV3-1 (or the pseudogene TRBV3-2) with TRBJ2-7, with TRBD1 matching over 8 bases. The V and J ends lost 1 base and 5 bases, in that order; junction bases with no gene match: 4. Germline CDR1 reads LGHDT; CDR2 reads YNNKEL (reference sequence). The CDR3 totals 14 residues. CDR3 DNA sequence: TGTGCCAGCAGCCAAGGACAGGGGACCCACGAGCAGTACTTC. Amino acids: CASSQGQGTHEQYF.

This clone has just a few counts. V and J are TRBV2 and TRBJ2-7; D is undetermined. The CDR3 runs 13 residues. The ends were cut back, 7 bases at V and 5 bases at J, with 15 bases in the middle. Germline lookup yields CDR1 SNHLY and CDR2 FYNNEI. The CDR3 spells CASKPRVFHEQYF. CDR3 in DNA: TGTGCCAGCAAGCCGAGAGTTTTCCACGAGCAGTACTTC.

This clone came up once. The chain is built from TRBV27 and TRBJ2-3, with D tentatively TRBD2 (6 bases). In germline, CDR1 is MNHEY, CDR2 SMNVEV (reference sequence). The CDR3 extends over 16 amino acids. V lost 7 bases to trimming and J lost 2 bases, with 19 bases between them. CDR3 residues: CASKWVAGPLTDTQYF. Written as DNA, the CDR3 is TGTGCCAGCAAGTGGGTGGCGGGGCCTCTCACAGATACGCAGTATTTT.

The chain links TRBV7-9 to TRBJ2-1; D is possibly TRBD2 (7 bases). Trimming pared 1 base from V and 2 bases from J, leaving 12 bases between. This CDR3 contains 16 residues. The germline V gene encodes CDR1 SEHNR and CDR2 FQNEAQ (reference sequence). CDR3 loop: CASSLGAGAPYNEQFF. CDR3 sequence (DNA): TGTGCCAGCAGCTTAGGGGCGGGGGCCCCCTACAATGAGCAGTTCTTC.

The V and J genes are TRBV5-1 and TRBJ1-1; TRBD1 might be the D (6 bases). In germline, CDR1 is SGHRS, CDR2 YFSETQ. V gave up 3 bases and J gave up 1 base, with 13 bases separating them. CDR3 size: 15 residues. CDR3 bases: TGCGCCAGCAGCTCGACGACAGGAGGGAACACTGAAGCTTTCTTT. Translating gives CASSSTTGGNTEAFF.

This clone was counted at least ten times. This sequence joins TRBV5-1 and TRBJ1-4; 9 bases match TRBD1. V was pared by 3 bases and J by 8 bases, with 11 bases of the junction left unmatched. The CDR3 runs 16 residues. The V gene's germline CDR1 is SGHRS and CDR2 YFSETQ. This CDR3 reads CASSSDTGGWQEKLFF. In DNA, the CDR3 is TGCGCCAGCAGCTCAGATACAGGGGGCTGGCAAGAAAAACTGTTTTTT.

The V call is TRBV9, the J call TRBJ1-5; the D is unclear. The CDR3 loop spans 14 amino acids. V dropped 0 bases and J dropped 6 bases, with 10 bases sitting between them. Germline V CDR1 and CDR2: SGDLS, YYNGEE. As DNA, the CDR3 is TGTGCCAGCAGCGTAGACGGCGGGATTCAGCCCCAGCATTTT. Its protein is CASSVDGGIQPQHF.

The chain joins TRBV4-1 to TRBJ2-2; 7 bases line up with TRBD1. Trimming cost V 1 base and J 1 base; bases outside gene matches: 6. Per the germline V gene, CDR1 is MGHRA and CDR2 is YSYEKL. The CDR3 contains 17 residues. CDR3 in DNA: TGCGCCAGCAGCCAAGGTTGGACAGGAGGGAACACCGGGGAGCTGTTTTTT. Translated, it gives CASSQGWTGGNTGELFF.

This clone was counted ten times or more. CDR3 nucleotides: TGTGCCAGCAGCCAAGTACAGGGGGTTAGTGGAGCTTTCTTT. Translation gives CASSQVQGVSGAFF. The chain uses TRBV14 and TRBJ1-1; 8 bases are shared with TRBD1. V shed 1 base, J shed 10 bases, and the junction held 8 bases outside the gene matches. The CDR3 is 14 amino acids. Germline V CDR1 and CDR2: SGHDN, FVKESK.

The chain joins TRBV30 to TRBJ1-1, with D uncertain. The length of the CDR3 is 14 residues. Germline lookup yields CDR1 GTSNPN and CDR2 SVGIG (reference sequence). The ends were cut back, 0 bases at V and 2 bases at J, with 10 bases in the middle. CDR3 sequence reads: CAWSVGLINTEAFF. The CDR3 DNA follows: TGTGCCTGGAGTGTTGGACTTATTAACACTGAAGCTTTCTTT.

The chain recombines TRBV19 with TRBJ1-2; 8 bases map to TRBD1. Germline assignment: CDR1 LNHDA and CDR2 SQIVND (reference sequence). The CDR3 is made up of 17 amino acids. V lost 6 bases and J lost 5; bases outside the gene matches: 17. This CDR3 is CASSPGAAGQARYGYTF. The CDR3 nucleotides read TGTGCCAGTAGCCCAGGGGCAGCGGGACAGGCAAGATATGGCTACACCTTC.

The chain joins TRBV2 to TRBJ2-7; D uncertain. Germline loops: CDR1 SNHLY, CDR2 FYNNEI. V shed 4 bases and J shed 0 bases, with 10 bases lying between them. The CDR3 loop spans 14 amino acids. In DNA form, the CDR3 reads TGTGCCAGCAGTGGGCTGGTCAGCTCCTACGAGCAGTACTTC. Translation gives CASSGLVSSYEQYF.

This clone was picked up one time. The rearrangement joins TRBV5-8 to TRBJ2-6; TRBD1 is a possible D gene (5 bases). This CDR3 spans 18 amino acids. The germline CDR1 and CDR2 sequences are SGHTS and YDEGEE. V was pared by 0 bases and J by 2 bases, with 15 bases between. The CDR3 bases are TGTGCCAGCAGCTTGGCCGGCAGGGTTTTACCTGGGGCCAACGTCCTGACTTTC. Its protein product is CASSLAGRVLPGANVLTF.

The chain joins TRBV5-6 to TRBJ2-3; TRBD2 is a possible D gene (6 bases). The V gene lost 4 bases and the J gene lost 4 bases, with 16 bases spanning the gap. Germline CDR1 is SGHDT and CDR2 is YYEEEE. The CDR3 extends over 15 amino acids. The CDR3 here is CASSLGTQSADTQYF. CDR3 DNA sequence: TGTGCCAGCAGCCTGGGGACTCAGAGTGCAGATACGCAGTATTTT.

The chain uses TRBV12-3 or TRBV12-4 and TRBJ1-2; 7 nucleotides agree with TRBD1. The CDR3 length is 13 residues. V shed 4 bases, J shed 10 bases, and the junction held 9 bases outside the gene matches. The chain's CDR3 is CASSSPITGVYTF. CDR3 bases: TGTGCCAGCAGTTCCCCTATAACAGGGGTCTACACCTTC.

V gene TRBV6-4 combines with J gene TRBJ1-5, with 8 bases lining up with TRBD1. V shed 1 base and J 1 base; nucleotides not matched to a gene: 9. The CDR3 extends over 18 amino acids. The germline CDR1 and CDR2 sequences are MRHNA and SNTAGT. The CDR3 is CASSDFPDRVGSNQPQHF. The CDR3 DNA sequence: TGTGCCAGCAGTGACTTCCCGGACAGGGTAGGAAGCAATCAGCCCCAGCATTTT.

The rearrangement links TRBV6-1 to TRBJ2-1, with a possible D match to TRBD1 (5 bases). The length of the CDR3 is 13 residues. Trimming left V 2 bases short and J 3 bases short, with 5 bases between. Per the germline V gene, CDR1 is MNHNS and CDR2 is SASEGT. The CDR3 loop is CASSEQGYNEQFF. For the CDR3, the DNA is TGTGCCAGCAGTGAACAGGGCTACAATGAGCAGTTCTTC.

This clone came up a few times. The rearrangement links TRBV2 to TRBJ1-4; weak D call: TRBD1 (5 bases). The V end was cut by 1 base, the J end by 8 bases, with 14 bases between. This CDR3 has 15 amino acids. Germline V gene data show CDR1 as SNHLY and CDR2 as FYNNEI. CDR3 bases: TGTGCCAGCAGTGAAGATGGCAGGGTAGGCGAAAAACTGTTTTTT. Translated, it gives CASSEDGRVGEKLFF. Full variable domain (missing parts from reference TRBV2 and TRBJ1-4): EPEVTQTPSHQVTQMGQEVILRCVPISNHLYFYWYRQILGQKVEFLVSFYNNEISEKSEIFDDQFSVERPDGSNFTLKIRSTKLEDSAMYFCASSEDGRVGEKLFFGSGTQLSVL.

This clone was seen a few times. The chain has TRBV7-2 and TRBJ2-1; 11 nucleotides agree with TRBD2. Germline lookup yields CDR1 SGHTA and CDR2 FQGNSA. V gave up 3 bases and J gave up 2 bases; unmatched junction bases: 0. The CDR3 has 15 amino acids. In DNA form, the CDR3 reads TGTGCCAGCAGCTTTAGCGGGGGGGCCTACAATGAGCAGTTCTTC. Protein sequence: CASSFSGGAYNEQFF.

The chain uses TRBV6-5 and TRBJ2-2; 11 positions agree with TRBD1. Looked up from germline, CDR1 is MNHEY and CDR2 is SVGAGI. The CDR3 loop spans 15 amino acids. V gave up 6 bases and J gave up 7 bases; unmatched junction bases: 7. DNA of the CDR3: TGTGCCAGCAGCCTCGGACAGGGGGCGGGCGGGGAGCTGTTTTTT. This gives the protein CASSLGQGAGGELFF.

This rearrangement joins TRBV4-2 to TRBJ2-7, with no clear D. V was trimmed by 4 bases and J by 4 bases, leaving 17 bases between them. The CDR3 extends over 15 amino acids. CDR1 LGHNA and CDR2 YNFKEQ come from the germline V gene. CDR3 region: CASSLRTSATYEQYF. The CDR3 DNA reads as TGTGCCAGCAGCCTACGTACCTCGGCGACTTACGAGCAGTACTTC.

The chain is built from TRBV19 and TRBJ2-2; 8 positions match TRBD1. V shed 1 base and J 5 bases; nucleotides not matched to a gene: 3. The germline gives CDR1 LNHDA, CDR2 SQIVND (reference sequence). The CDR3 is 15 amino acids. For the CDR3, the DNA is TGTGCCAGTAGTATAGGCAGGGGGCTAACCGGGGAGCTGTTTTTT. Its protein is CASSIGRGLTGELFF.

The rearrangement uses TRBV12-3 or TRBV12-4 and TRBJ2-5, with 7 bases that match TRBD1. V dropped 7 bases and J dropped 5; count of bases not matched to a gene: 7. The CDR3 runs 13 residues. CDR3 loop: CASTRGGRETQYF. The DNA of the CDR3 is TGTGCCAGCACCAGAGGGGGCCGGGAGACCCAGTACTTC.